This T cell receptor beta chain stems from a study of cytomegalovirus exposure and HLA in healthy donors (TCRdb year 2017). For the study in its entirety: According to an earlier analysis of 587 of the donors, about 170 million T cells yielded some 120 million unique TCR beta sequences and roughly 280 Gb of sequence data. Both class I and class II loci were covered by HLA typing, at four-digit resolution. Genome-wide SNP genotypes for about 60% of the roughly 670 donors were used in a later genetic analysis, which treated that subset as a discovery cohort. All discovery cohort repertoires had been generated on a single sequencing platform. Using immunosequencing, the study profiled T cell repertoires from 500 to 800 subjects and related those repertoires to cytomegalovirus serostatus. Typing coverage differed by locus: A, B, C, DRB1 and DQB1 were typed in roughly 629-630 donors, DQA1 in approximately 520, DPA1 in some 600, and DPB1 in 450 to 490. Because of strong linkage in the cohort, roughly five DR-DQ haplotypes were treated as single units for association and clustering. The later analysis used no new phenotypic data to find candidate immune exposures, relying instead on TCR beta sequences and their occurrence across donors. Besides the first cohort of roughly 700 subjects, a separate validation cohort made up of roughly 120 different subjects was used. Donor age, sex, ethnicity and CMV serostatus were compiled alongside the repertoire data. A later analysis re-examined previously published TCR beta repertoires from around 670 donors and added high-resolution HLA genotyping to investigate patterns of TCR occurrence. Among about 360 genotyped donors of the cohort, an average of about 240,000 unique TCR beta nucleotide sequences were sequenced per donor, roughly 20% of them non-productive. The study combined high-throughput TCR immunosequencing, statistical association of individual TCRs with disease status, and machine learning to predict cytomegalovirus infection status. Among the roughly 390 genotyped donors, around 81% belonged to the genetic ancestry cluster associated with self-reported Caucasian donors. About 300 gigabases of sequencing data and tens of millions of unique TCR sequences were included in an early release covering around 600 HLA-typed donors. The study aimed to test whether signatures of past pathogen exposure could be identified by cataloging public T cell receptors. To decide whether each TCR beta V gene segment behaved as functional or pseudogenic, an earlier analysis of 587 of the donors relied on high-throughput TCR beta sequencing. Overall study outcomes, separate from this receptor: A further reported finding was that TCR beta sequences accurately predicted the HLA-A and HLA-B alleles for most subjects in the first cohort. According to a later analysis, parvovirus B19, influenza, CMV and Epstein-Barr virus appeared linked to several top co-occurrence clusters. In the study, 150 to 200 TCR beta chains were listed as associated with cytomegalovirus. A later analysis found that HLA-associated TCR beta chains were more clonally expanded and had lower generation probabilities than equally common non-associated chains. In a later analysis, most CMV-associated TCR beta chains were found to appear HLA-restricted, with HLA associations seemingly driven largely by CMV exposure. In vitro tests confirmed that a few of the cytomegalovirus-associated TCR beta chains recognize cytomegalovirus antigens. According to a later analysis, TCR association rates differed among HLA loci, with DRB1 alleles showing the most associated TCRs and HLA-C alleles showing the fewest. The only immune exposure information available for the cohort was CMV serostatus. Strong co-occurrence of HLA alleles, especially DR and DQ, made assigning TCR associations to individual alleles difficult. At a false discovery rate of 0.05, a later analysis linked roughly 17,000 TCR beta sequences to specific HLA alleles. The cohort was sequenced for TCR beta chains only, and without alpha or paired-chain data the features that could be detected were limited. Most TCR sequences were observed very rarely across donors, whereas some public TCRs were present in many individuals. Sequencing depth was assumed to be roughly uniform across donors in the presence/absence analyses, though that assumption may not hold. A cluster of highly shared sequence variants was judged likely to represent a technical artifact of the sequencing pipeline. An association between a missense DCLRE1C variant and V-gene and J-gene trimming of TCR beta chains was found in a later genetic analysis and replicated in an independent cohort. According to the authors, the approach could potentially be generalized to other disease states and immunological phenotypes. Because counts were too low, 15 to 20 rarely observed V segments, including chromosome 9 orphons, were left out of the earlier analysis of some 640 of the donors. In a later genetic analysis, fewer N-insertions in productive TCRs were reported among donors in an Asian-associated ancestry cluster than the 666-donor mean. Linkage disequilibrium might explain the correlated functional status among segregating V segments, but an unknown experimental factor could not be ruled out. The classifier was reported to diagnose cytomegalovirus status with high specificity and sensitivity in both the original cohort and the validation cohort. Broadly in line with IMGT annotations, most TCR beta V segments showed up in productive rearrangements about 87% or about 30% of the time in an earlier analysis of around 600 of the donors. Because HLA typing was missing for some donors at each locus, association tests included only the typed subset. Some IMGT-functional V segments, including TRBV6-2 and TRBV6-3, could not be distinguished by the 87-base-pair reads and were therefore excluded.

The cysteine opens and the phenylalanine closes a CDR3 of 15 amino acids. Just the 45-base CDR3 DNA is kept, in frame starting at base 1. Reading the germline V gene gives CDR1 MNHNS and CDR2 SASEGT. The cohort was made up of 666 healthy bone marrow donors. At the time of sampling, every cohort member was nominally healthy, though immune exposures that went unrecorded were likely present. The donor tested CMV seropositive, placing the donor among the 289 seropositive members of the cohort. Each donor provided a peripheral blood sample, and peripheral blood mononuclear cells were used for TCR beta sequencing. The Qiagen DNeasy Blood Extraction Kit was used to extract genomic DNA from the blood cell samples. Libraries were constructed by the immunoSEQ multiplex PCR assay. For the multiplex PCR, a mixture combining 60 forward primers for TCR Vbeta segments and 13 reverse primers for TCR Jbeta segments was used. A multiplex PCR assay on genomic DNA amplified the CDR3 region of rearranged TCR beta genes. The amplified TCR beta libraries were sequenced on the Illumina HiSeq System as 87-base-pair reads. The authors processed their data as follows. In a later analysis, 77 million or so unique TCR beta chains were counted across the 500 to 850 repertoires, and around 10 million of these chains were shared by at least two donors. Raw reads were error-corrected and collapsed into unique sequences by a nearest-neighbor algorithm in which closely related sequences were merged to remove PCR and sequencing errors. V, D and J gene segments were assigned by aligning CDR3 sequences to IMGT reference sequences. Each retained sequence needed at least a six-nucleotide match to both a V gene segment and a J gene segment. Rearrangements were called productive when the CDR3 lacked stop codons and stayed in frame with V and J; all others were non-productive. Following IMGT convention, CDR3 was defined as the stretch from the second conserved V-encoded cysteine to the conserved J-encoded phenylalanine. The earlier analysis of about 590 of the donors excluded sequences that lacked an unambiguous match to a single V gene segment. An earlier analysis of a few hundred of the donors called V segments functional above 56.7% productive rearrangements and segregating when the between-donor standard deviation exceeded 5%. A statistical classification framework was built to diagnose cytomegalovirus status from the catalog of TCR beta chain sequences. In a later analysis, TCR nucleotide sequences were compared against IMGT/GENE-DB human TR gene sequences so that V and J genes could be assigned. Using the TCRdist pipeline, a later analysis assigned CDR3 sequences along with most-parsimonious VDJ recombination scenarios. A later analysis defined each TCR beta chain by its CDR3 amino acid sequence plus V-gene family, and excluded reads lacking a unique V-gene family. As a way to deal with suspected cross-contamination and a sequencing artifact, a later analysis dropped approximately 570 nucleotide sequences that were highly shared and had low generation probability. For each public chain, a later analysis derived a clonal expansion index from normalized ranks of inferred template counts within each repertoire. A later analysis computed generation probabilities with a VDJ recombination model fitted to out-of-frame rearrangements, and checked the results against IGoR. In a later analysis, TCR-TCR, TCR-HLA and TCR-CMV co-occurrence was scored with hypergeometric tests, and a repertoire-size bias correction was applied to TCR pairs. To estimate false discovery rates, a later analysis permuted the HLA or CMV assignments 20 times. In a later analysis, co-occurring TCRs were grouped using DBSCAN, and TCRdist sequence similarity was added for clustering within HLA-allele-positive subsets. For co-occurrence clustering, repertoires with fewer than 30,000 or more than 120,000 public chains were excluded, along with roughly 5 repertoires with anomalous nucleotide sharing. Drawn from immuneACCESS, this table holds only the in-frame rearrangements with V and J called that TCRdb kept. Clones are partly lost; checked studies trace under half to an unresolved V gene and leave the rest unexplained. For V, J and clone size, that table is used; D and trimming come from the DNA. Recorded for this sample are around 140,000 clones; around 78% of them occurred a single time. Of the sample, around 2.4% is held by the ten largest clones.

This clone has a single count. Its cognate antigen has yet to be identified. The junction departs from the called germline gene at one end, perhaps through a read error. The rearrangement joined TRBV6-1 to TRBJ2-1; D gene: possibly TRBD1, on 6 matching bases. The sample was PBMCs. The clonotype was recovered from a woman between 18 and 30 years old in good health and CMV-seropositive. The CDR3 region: CAISESTQGDNEQFF. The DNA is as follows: TGTGCCATCAGTGAGTCGACACAGGGCGACAATGAGCAGTTCTTC.